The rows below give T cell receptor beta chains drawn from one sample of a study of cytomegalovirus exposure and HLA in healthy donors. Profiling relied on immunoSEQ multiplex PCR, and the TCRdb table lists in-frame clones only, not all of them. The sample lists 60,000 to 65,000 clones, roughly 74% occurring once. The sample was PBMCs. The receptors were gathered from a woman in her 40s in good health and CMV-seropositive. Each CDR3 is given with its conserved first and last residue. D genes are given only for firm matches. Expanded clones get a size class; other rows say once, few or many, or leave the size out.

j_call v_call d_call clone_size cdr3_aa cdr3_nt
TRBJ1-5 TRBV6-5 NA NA CASNYSKQTNQPQHF TGTGCCAGCAATTACTCGAAACAGACCAATCAGCCCCAGCATTTT
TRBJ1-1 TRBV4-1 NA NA CASSPLTAVLNTEAFF TGCGCCAGCAGCCCTTTAACAGCGGTTTTGAACACTGAAGCTTTCTTT
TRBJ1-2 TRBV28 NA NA CASSLRERGYTF TGTGCCAGCAGTTTGCGAGAGAGAGGCTACACCTTC
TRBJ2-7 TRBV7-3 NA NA CASSLAPGSYEQYF TGTGCCAGCAGCTTAGCCCCAGGATCCTACGAGCAGTACTTC
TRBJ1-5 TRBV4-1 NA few CASSHGGGDQPQHF TGCGCCAGCAGCCATGGCGGGGGCGATCAGCCCCAGCATTTT
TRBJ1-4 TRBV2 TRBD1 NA CASSGTGGKLFF TGTGCCAGCAGCGGGACAGGGGGAAAACTGTTTTTT
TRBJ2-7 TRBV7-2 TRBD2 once CASSPWGAGVPYEQYF TGTGCCAGCAGTCCATGGGGAGCGGGGGTTCCCTACGAGCAGTACTTC
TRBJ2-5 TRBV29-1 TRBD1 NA CSLRSGTAETQYF TGCAGCCTGAGGTCCGGGACAGCGGAGACCCAGTACTTC
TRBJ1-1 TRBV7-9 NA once CASSSYRGTEAFF TGTGCCAGCAGCTCGTACCGGGGAACTGAAGCTTTCTTT
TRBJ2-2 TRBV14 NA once CASSQARGKTGELFF TGTGCCAGCAGCCAAGCCAGGGGTAAAACCGGGGAGCTGTTTTTT
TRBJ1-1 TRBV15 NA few CATSRDRSNTEAFF TGTGCCACCAGCAGAGATCGGTCGAACACTGAAGCTTTCTTT
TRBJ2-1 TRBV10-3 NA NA CAISESISVGEQFF TGTGCCATCAGTGAGTCGATTAGCGTGGGCGAGCAGTTCTTC
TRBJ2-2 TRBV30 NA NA CAWSVAGVSTGELFF TGTGCCTGGAGTGTGGCAGGGGTGAGCACCGGGGAGCTGTTTTTT
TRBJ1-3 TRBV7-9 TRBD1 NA CASSKGAPGNTIYF TGTGCCAGCAGCAAGGGGGCCCCTGGAAACACCATATATTTT
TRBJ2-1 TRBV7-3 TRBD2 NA CASSLRGDPSHQFF TGTGCCAGCAGCCTCCGGGGGGACCCCTCCCACCAGTTCTTC
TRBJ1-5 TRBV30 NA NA CAWSQDSYSNQPQHF TGTGCCTGGAGTCAAGACAGCTATAGCAATCAGCCCCAGCATTTT
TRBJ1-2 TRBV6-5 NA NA CASSYSRRYGRDGYTF TGTGCCAGCAGTTACTCCCGACGGTATGGGAGGGACGGCTACACCTTC
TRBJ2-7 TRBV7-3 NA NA CASSLLPGAEYEQYF TGTGCCAGCAGCTTACTGCCAGGGGCGGAATACGAGCAGTACTTC
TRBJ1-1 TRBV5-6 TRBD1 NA CASSSGQGAAEAFF TGTGCCAGCAGCTCTGGACAGGGGGCTGCGGAAGCTTTCTTT
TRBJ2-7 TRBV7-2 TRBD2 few CASSSPGLAYEQYF TGTGCCAGCAGCTCGCCGGGACTAGCCTACGAGCAGTACTTC
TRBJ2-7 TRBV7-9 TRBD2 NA CSSSLSSGTYEQYF TGTTCCAGCAGCTTGTCTAGCGGGACCTACGAGCAGTACTTC
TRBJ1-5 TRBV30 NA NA CAWSILGGNQPQHF TGTGCCTGGAGTATTCTAGGGGGAAATCAGCCCCAGCATTTT
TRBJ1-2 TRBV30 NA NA CAWGLTGYTF TGTGCCTGGGGCTTAACTGGCTACACCTTC
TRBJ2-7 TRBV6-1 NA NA CASSALQGSEQYF TGTGCCAGCAGTGCCCTCCAGGGCAGCGAGCAGTACTTC
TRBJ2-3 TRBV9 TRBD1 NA CASSVGDGQGVYTQYF TGTGCCAGCAGCGTAGGGGACGGACAGGGAGTTTATACGCAGTATTTT
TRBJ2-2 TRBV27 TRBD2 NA CASSTLLGGLAGSGELFF TGTGCCAGCAGTACCCTATTGGGGGGGCTAGCGGGGAGCGGGGAGCTGTTTTTT
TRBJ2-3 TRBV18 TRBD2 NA CASSPRGLAGSTDTQYF TGTGCCAGCTCACCCCGCGGGCTAGCGGGGAGCACAGATACGCAGTATTTT
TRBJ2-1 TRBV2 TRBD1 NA CASRSGTGGNEQFF TGTGCCAGCAGGTCCGGGACAGGTGGGAATGAGCAGTTCTTC
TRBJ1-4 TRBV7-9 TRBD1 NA CSSSLDGQGAEKLFF TGTTCCAGCAGCTTAGATGGACAGGGGGCGGAAAAACTGTTTTTT
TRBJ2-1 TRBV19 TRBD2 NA CASSISSGGAYNEQFF TGTGCCAGTAGTATTTCCAGCGGGGGGGCATACAATGAGCAGTTCTTC
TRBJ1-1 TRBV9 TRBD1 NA CASSVDPSSGGTEAFF TGTGCCAGCAGCGTAGACCCTTCCTCAGGGGGAACTGAAGCTTTCTTT
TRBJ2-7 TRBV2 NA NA CASSRVQWEQYF TGTGCCAGCTCCAGGGTTCAGTGGGAGCAGTACTTC
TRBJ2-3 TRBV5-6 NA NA CASSLVGPSTDTQYF TGTGCCAGCAGCTTGGTTGGGCCTAGCACAGATACGCAGTATTTT
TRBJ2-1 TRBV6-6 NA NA CARPRAHEQFF TGTGCCAGACCGAGAGCCCATGAGCAGTTCTTC
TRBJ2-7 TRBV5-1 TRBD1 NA CASSLAPGGYEQYF TGCGCCAGCAGCTTGGCCCCAGGGGGCTACGAGCAGTACTTC
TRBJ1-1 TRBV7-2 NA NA CASSLGLAANTEAFF TGTGCCAGCAGCTTAGGGCTCGCGGCGAACACTGAAGCTTTCTTT
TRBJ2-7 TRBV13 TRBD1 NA CASSLGQRYEQYF TGTGCCAGCAGCTTGGGACAGCGCTACGAGCAGTACTTC
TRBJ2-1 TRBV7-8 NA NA CASSRDQEKQFF TGTGCCAGCAGCCGGGATCAGGAAAAGCAGTTCTTC
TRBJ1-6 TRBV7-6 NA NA CASSPPGGSPLHF TGTGCCAGCAGCCCCCCTGGGGGGTCACCCCTCCACTTT
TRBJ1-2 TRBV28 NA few CASSPPQGSGPDYGYTF TGTGCCAGCAGTCCCCCACAGGGTTCGGGGCCCGACTATGGCTACACCTTC
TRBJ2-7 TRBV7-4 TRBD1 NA CASRRGGDRGLSYEQYF TGTGCCAGCAGACGGGGGGGGGACAGGGGTCTCTCCTACGAGCAGTACTTC
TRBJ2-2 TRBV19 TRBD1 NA CASSTRDRIDTGELFF TGTGCCAGTAGTACTAGGGACAGGATTGACACCGGGGAGCTGTTTTTT
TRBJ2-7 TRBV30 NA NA CAWSGTLSSYEQYF TGTGCCTGGAGTGGGACACTGAGCTCCTACGAGCAGTACTTC
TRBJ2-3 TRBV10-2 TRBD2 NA CASRLTSGGADTQYF TGCGCCAGCAGGCTGACTAGCGGGGGGGCGGATACGCAGTATTTT
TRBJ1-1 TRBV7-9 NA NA CASNQGPNTEAFF TGTGCCAGCAATCAGGGGCCAAACACTGAAGCTTTCTTT
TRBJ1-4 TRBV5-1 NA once CASSLGAGEKLFF TGCGCCAGCAGCTTGGGTGCAGGGGAAAAACTGTTTTTT
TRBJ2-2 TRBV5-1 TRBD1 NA CASSLRPGQATGELFF TGCGCCAGCAGCTTGCGTCCGGGACAGGCAACCGGGGAGCTGTTTTTT
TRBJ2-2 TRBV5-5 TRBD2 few CASSLSASGIGELFF TGTGCCAGCAGCTTAAGCGCTAGCGGGATCGGGGAGCTGTTTTTT
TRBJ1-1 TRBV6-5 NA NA CASSEGGVRAFF TGTGCCAGCAGTGAGGGCGGGGTACGAGCTTTCTTT
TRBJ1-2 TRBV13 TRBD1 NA CASSLVGPGGHGYTF TGTGCCAGCAGCTTAGTAGGGCCAGGGGGCCATGGCTACACCTTC
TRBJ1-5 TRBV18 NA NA CASPVRGTGGNQPQHF TGTGCCAGCCCCGTCCGGGGGACTGGGGGCAATCAGCCCCAGCATTTT
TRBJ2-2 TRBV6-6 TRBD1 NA CASRTRGSLNTGELFF TGTGCCAGCAGAACCAGGGGGAGTTTAAACACCGGGGAGCTGTTTTTT
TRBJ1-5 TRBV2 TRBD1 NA CASTGQGSNQPQHF TGTGCCAGCACCGGACAGGGGTCTAATCAGCCCCAGCATTTT
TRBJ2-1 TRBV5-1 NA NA CASSDGTRSSYNEQFF TGCGCCAGCAGTGACGGAACGCGGAGCTCCTACAATGAGCAGTTCTTC